Following are 25 T cell receptor beta chains from one sample sequenced in a study of cytomegalovirus exposure and HLA in healthy donors. It was with 60 Vbeta and 13 Jbeta primers that the PCR ran. Generated by immunoSEQ multiplex PCR, the TCRdb table keeps only in-frame clones and is missing some. The table has under 100,000 clones, 65% to 80% seen once. Sequenced sample: PBMCs. The receptors come from a woman aged 50 to 60 in good health and CMV-seropositive.

The rearrangement joins TRBV29-1 to TRBJ1-4; 9 bases fit TRBD1. The germline gives CDR1 SQVTM, CDR2 ANQGSEA. This CDR3 has 13 amino acids. Unmatched junction bases numbered 10, after V lost 6 bases and J lost 11 bases. The CDR3 is CSVTTGGFGKLFF. The CDR3 DNA follows: TGCAGCGTGACAACAGGGGGCTTTGGGAAACTGTTTTTT.

The chain joins TRBV5-1 to TRBJ1-4; 9 bases are shared with TRBD1. Germline CDR1 reads SGHRS; CDR2 reads YFSETQ. The CDR3 loop spans 16 amino acids. J lost 8 bases, V lost 3 bases, and 11 bases had no gene match. The CDR3 region is CASSSSTGGAGEKLFF. The CDR3 nucleotides read TGCGCCAGCAGCTCCAGTACAGGGGGCGCGGGGGAAAAACTGTTTTTT.

The chain links TRBV27 to TRBJ2-7, with 13 bases that match TRBD2. Germline V CDR1 and CDR2: MNHEY, SMNVEV (reference sequence). This CDR3 region has 15 residues. V was clipped by 6 bases and J by 5 bases; unmatched bases: 7. The CDR3 sequence: CASRGWTSGRDEQYF. CDR3 bases: TGTGCCAGCAGGGGCTGGACTAGCGGGAGAGACGAGCAGTACTTC.

The chain is built from TRBV19 and TRBJ1-1, with TRBD1 matching over 9 bases. Germline CDR1 reads LNHDA; CDR2 reads SQIVND (reference sequence). This CDR3 is 15 amino acids long. J gave up 11 bases and V 4 bases, and 14 bases lay outside the gene matches. CDR3 amino acids: CASSRRDREGTEAFF. The CDR3 DNA follows: TGTGCCAGTAGTAGGCGGGACAGGGAGGGGACCGAGGCTTTCTTT.

There are a few counts of this clone. The same CDR3 also results from other DNA sequences found in this sample. The J gene is TRBJ1-3, the V gene TRBV7-2, with a possible D match to TRBD1 (5 bases). Germline V lookup: CDR1 SGHTA, CDR2 FQGNSA. The CDR3 length is 16 residues. V lost 5 bases and J 1 base, leaving 15 bases between the germline ends. The CDR3 bases are TGTGCCAGCAGCCGGACGGGGGATGTTTCTGGAAACACCATATATTTT. Its translation: CASSRTGDVSGNTIYF.

This chain joins TRBV5-5 and TRBJ1-1; 8 bases align to TRBD1. With V trimmed by 2 bases and J by 0 bases, 6 bases remained unmatched. Germline lookup yields CDR1 SGHKS and CDR2 YYEKEE (reference sequence). The CDR3 is 16 residues long. The CDR3, as DNA: TGTGCCAGCAGCTTTACCGCGGGACAGGTGAACACTGAAGCTTTCTTT. It yields the protein CASSFTAGQVNTEAFF.

The V gene is TRBV11-2, the J gene TRBJ2-1, with TRBD2 matching 11 bases. In germline, CDR1 is SGHAT, CDR2 FQNNGV. CDR3 length equals 16 residues. The V gene end was trimmed by 1 base and the J gene end by 1 base; junction bases not matched to a gene: 0. CDR3 residues: CASSLGLAGSYNEQFF. As DNA, the CDR3 is TGTGCCAGCAGCTTAGGACTAGCGGGATCCTACAATGAGCAGTTCTTC.

The gene calls are TRBV5-1 and TRBJ2-3; 9 positions agree with TRBD2. J was trimmed by 6 bases and V by 0 bases; bases with no gene match: 5. CDR3 length: 15 residues. In germline, CDR1 is SGHRS, CDR2 YFSETQ. Written as DNA, the CDR3 is TGCGCCAGCAGCTTGGAGGGGACTAGCTTTGATACGCAGTATTTT. It specifies CASSLEGTSFDTQYF.

The chain links TRBV11-2 to TRBJ1-3, with a tentative D call TRBD1 (5 bases). CDR1 SGHAT and CDR2 FQNNGV come from the germline V gene. This CDR3 spans 14 amino acids. V shed 4 bases and J shed 4 bases, with 11 bases lying between them. The CDR3 DNA reads TGTGCCAGCAGCTACCAGACAGTCGGAAACACCATATATTTT. The encoded protein is CASSYQTVGNTIYF.

V and J are TRBV7-9 and TRBJ2-1; possibly TRBD2 for D (6 bases). This CDR3 is 12 amino acids long. From germline, CDR1 is SEHNR and CDR2 FQNEAQ (reference sequence). Trimming pared 10 bases from V and 10 bases from J, leaving 17 bases between. The CDR3 region has the DNA TGTGCCACCATCCAGGCGGGATGGGAGCAGTTCTTC. Its translation: CATIQAGWEQFF.

This clone was seen ten or more times. This sequence joins TRBV10-2 and TRBJ1-1; D unclear. Per germline, CDR1 WSHSY and CDR2 SAAADI. V was clipped by 3 bases and J by 3 bases, with 8 bases between them. This CDR3 has 13 amino acids. The CDR3 sequence: CASSENSYTEAFF. The CDR3 DNA follows: TGCGCCAGCAGTGAAAACTCGTACACTGAAGCTTTCTTT.

The chain has TRBV9 and TRBJ1-3, with D perhaps TRBD1 (5 bases). Germline V gives CDR1 SGDLS, CDR2 YYNGEE. The germline V and J ends were trimmed by 3 bases and 0 bases, with 7 bases remaining between them. The CDR3 covers 14 residues. This chain's CDR3 is CASSEGISGNTIYF. The CDR3 DNA reads TGTGCCAGCAGCGAGGGGATCTCTGGAAACACCATATATTTT.

The chain employs TRBV29-1 and TRBJ1-5; weak D call: TRBD1 (5 bases). Germline CDR1 is SQVTM and CDR2 is ANQGSEA. CDR3 length equals 12 residues. Trimming stripped 3 bases from V and 7 bases from J, with 10 bases between. For the CDR3, the DNA is TGCAGCGTTGATGTCCCAGGGCAGCCCCAGCATTTT. This codes for CSVDVPGQPQHF.

This clone was picked up a small number of times. The rearrangement uses TRBV4-2 and TRBJ2-3, with unresolved D. Germline CDR1 LGHNA, CDR2 YNFKEQ. Trimming shortened V by 2 bases and J by 1 base, and 7 bases separated the two germline ends. This CDR3 region has 14 residues. For the CDR3, the DNA is TGTGCCAGCAGCCAAACTGGGCGCACAGATACGCAGTATTTT. The encoded protein is CASSQTGRTDTQYF.

The rearrangement uses TRBV28 and TRBJ1-2; D may be TRBD1 (6 bases). The CDR3 length is 15 residues. V lost 3 bases to trimming and J lost 9 bases, with 20 bases between them. Germline assignment: CDR1 MDHEN and CDR2 SYDVKM. The CDR3 DNA reads as TGTGCCAGCAGTTTCCCGGGAAATACAGGGAGAAGCTACACCTTC. Its protein product is CASSFPGNTGRSYTF.

Points on this clone: Within the sample, other DNA sequences also encode this same CDR3. This rearrangement joins TRBV10-3 to TRBJ2-1; TRBD2 matches at 10 bases. Germline assignment: CDR1 ENHRY and CDR2 SYGVKD. The CDR3 length is 13 residues. J was trimmed by 4 bases and V by 8 bases; bases with no gene match: 2. CDR3 nucleotide sequence: TGTGCCATCTGGACTAGCGGATACAATGAGCAGTTCTTC. It yields the protein CAIWTSGYNEQFF.

The chain recombines TRBV30 with TRBJ2-2; TRBD2 agrees at 9 bases. Trimming took 4 bases from V and 5 from J; bases not matched to a gene: 5. The length of the CDR3 is 14 residues. CDR1 is GTSNPN and CDR2 is SVGIG in the germline V gene (reference sequence). The DNA of the CDR3 is TGTGCCTGGACAGGGAGCGGGGGGACCGGGGAGCTGTTTTTT. Encoded protein: CAWTGSGGTGELFF.

V gene TRBV2 combines with J gene TRBJ2-7, with 9 bases that match TRBD1. V was pared by 11 bases and J by 7 bases, with 9 bases of the junction left unmatched. Germline V gene sequence: CDR1 SNHLY, CDR2 FYNNEI. The CDR3 contains 12 residues. For the CDR3, the DNA is TGTGCCTCGGACAGGGGTTTTAGGGAGCAGTACTTC. The encoded protein is CASDRGFREQYF.

The chain uses TRBV5-1 and TRBJ2-5; maybe TRBD2 (5 bases). This CDR3 has 17 residues. The ends were cut back, 0 bases at V and 2 bases at J, with 17 bases in the middle. Germline V gives CDR1 SGHRS, CDR2 YFSETQ. The CDR3 DNA reads as TGCGCCAGCAGCTTGGACTCGGGCCAGGACTTACAAGAGACCCAGTACTTC. Translation: CASSLDSGQDLQETQYF.

V and J are TRBV19 and TRBJ1-1; 7 nucleotides agree with TRBD1. The CDR3 runs 17 residues. V trimming: 5 bases; J trimming: 7 bases; junction bases outside the gene matches: 19. Germline CDR1 is LNHDA and CDR2 is SQIVND (reference sequence). The CDR3 region has the DNA TGTGCCAGTAGTCCGGGGGCCTACGAGGGGGCGCGGGTTGAAGCTTTCTTT. Amino acids: CASSPGAYEGARVEAFF. The full variable domain, rest sourced from reference TRBV19 and TRBJ1-1, is DGGITQSPKYLFRKEGQNVTLSCEQNLNHDAMYWYRQDPGQGLRLIYYSQIVNDFQKGDIAEGYSVSREKKESFPLTVTSAQKNPTAFYLCASSPGAYEGARVEAFFGQGTRLTVV.

This chain uses TRBV7-9 with TRBJ2-7, with D tentatively TRBD1 (6 bases). The V end was cut by 5 bases, the J end by 9 bases, with 17 bases between. The CDR3 is 13 residues long. Germline V lookup: CDR1 SEHNR, CDR2 FQNEAQ (reference sequence). The chain's CDR3 is CASSPVIQGRQYF. In DNA, the CDR3 is TGTGCCAGCAGCCCGGTCATACAGGGTCGGCAGTACTTC.

The chain combines TRBV5-1 with TRBJ1-1, with a possible D match to TRBD1 (5 bases). With 4 bases removed from V and 1 base from J, the gap between germline ends came to 17 bases. The CDR3 has 16 residues. In germline, CDR1 is SGHRS, CDR2 YFSETQ. CDR3 residues: CASSLKGAGPNTEAFF. CDR3 nucleotides: TGCGCCAGCAGCCTAAAAGGGGCAGGGCCGAACACTGAAGCTTTCTTT.

This rearrangement joins TRBV23-1 to TRBJ2-1; possibly TRBD1 for D (5 bases). TRBV23-1 is identified as an open reading frame with a role that is uncertain. V was shortened by 3 bases and J by 6 bases, with 15 bases between the two germline ends. The CDR3 length is 15 residues. The CDR3 DNA follows: TGCGCCAGCAGTCACGGAGAGACAGACCCCAATGAGCAGTTCTTC. This encodes CASSHGETDPNEQFF.

The chain recombines TRBV28 with TRBJ1-5; possible D gene TRBD1, 5 bases. V was trimmed by 5 bases and J by 1 base, leaving 12 bases between them. The CDR3 is 15 amino acids. Germline CDR1 and CDR2: MDHEN and SYDVKM. CDR3 loop: CASSPWGGSNQPQHF. For the CDR3, the DNA is TGTGCCAGCAGTCCTTGGGGGGGAAGCAATCAGCCCCAGCATTTT. Full variable domain (remainder filled in from reference TRBV28 and TRBJ1-5): DVKVTQSSRYLVKRTGEKVFLECVQDMDHENMFWYRQDPGLGLRLIYFSYDVKMKEKGDIPEGYSVSREKKERFSLILESASTNQTSMYLCASSPWGGSNQPQHFGDGTRLSIL.

This clone was seen more than once but under ten times. The gene calls are TRBV19 and TRBJ2-4, with D possibly matching TRBD1 (6 bases). Trimming removed 4 bases at V and 1 base at J, with 8 bases between. Germline CDR1 reads LNHDA; CDR2 reads SQIVND (reference sequence). The CDR3 sequence is 14 residues long. The CDR3 bases are TGTGCCAGTAGTAACAGGGCGGCCAAAAACATTCAGTACTTC. This sequence encodes CASSNRAAKNIQYF.